What follows are 14 T cell receptor beta chains derived from one specimen sequenced in a study of T cell clones after liver transplantation (dated by TCRdb to the late 2010s). Library prep was done by the immunoSEQ multiplex PCR assay. In TCRdb, the immuneACCESS table is reduced to in-frame sequences with V and J assigned. These tables do not hold every clone; where another copy was compared, an unresolved V gene accounts for under half, and the others remain unexplained. The sample table lists some 6,500 clones, around 70% of them with a count of one. About 27% of the sample is in the top ten clones. Taken with the paper, the label for time point translates to: pre-transplant. The starting material was CD8+ T cells from blood, obtained before liver transplant. These receptors were taken from a human donor who received a liver transplant.

This rearrangement joins TRBV27 to TRBJ1-2, with D uncertain. CDR1 and CDR2 from the germline V gene are MNHEY and SMNVEV (reference sequence). This CDR3 region has 18 residues. V lost 9 bases, J lost 3 bases, and 29 bases lay in between. CDR3 in amino acids: CASGEGTITMASHYGYTF. The CDR3 DNA sequence: TGTGCCAGTGGTGAGGGAACTATAACTATGGCTTCCCACTATGGCTACACCTTC.

The chain joins TRBV15 to TRBJ2-1; D may be TRBD2 (5 bases). CDR1 is LNHNV and CDR2 is YYDKDF in the germline V gene (reference sequence). V was shortened by 3 bases and J by 7 bases, with 10 bases between the two germline ends. This CDR3 spans 13 amino acids. The DNA of the CDR3 is TGTGCCACCAGCAGCTCCTGGGAGAATGAGCAGTTCTTC. This encodes CATSSSWENEQFF.

This chain uses TRBV7-9 with TRBJ1-1; TRBD1 is a possible D gene (5 bases). V lost 2 bases to trimming and J lost 4 bases, with 8 bases between them. This CDR3 is 13 amino acids long. The V gene's germline CDR1 is SEHNR and CDR2 FQNEAQ (reference sequence). The CDR3 DNA reads as TGTGCCAGCAGCTTACCAGGGCCCACTGAAGCTTTCTTT. Encoded protein: CASSLPGPTEAFF. Complete variable domain (other parts from reference TRBV7-9 and TRBJ1-1): DTGVSQNPRHKITKRGQNVTFRCDPISEHNRLYWYRQTLGQGPEFLTYFQNEAQLEKSRLLSDRFSAERPKGSFSTLEIQRTEQGDSAMYLCASSLPGPTEAFFGQGTRLTVV.

The chain carries TRBV5-5 and TRBJ1-1, with 7 bases lining up with TRBD1. Trimming cost V 5 bases and J 2 bases; bases outside gene matches: 9. The CDR3 has 15 amino acids. Germline CDR1 SGHKS, CDR2 YYEKEE (reference sequence). The CDR3 nucleotides read TGTGCCAGCAGTTCTCCGGGACAGCCAAACACTGAAGCTTTCTTT. Translation gives CASSSPGQPNTEAFF.

J is TRBJ2-1 and V is TRBV19; TRBD1 might be the D (6 bases). Trimming took 3 bases from V and 0 from J, leaving 9 bases between them. The CDR3 has 15 residues. Germline V gives CDR1 LNHDA, CDR2 SQIVND (reference sequence). This CDR3 is CASSMGTFSYNEQFF. DNA for the CDR3: TGTGCCAGTAGTATGGGGACATTCTCCTACAATGAGCAGTTCTTC.

This clone showed up just a few times. V gene TRBV29-1 combines with J gene TRBJ2-1; TRBD2 matches 12 bases. This CDR3 is 15 amino acids long. Germline CDR1 is SQVTM and CDR2 is ANQGSEA. V shed 5 bases, J shed 6 bases, and the junction held 8 bases outside the gene matches. Here the CDR3 DNA reads TGCAGCGTTACCCTAGCGGGAGGGCCGAGCAATGAGCAGTTCTTC. Translating gives CSVTLAGGPSNEQFF.

The chain uses TRBV15 and TRBJ2-2; no definite D call. V lost 1 base to trimming and J lost 3 bases, with 6 bases between them. Germline V lookup: CDR1 LNHNV, CDR2 YYDKDF (reference sequence). The CDR3 totals 14 residues. The CDR3 sequence is CATSRASDTGELFF. In DNA, the CDR3 is TGTGCCACCAGCAGAGCCTCCGACACCGGGGAGCTGTTTTTT.

V and J are TRBV9 and TRBJ2-1; D ambiguous. The germline CDR1 and CDR2 sequences are SGDLS and YYNGEE. This CDR3 is built from 14 residues. V was pared by 0 bases and J by 4 bases, with 8 bases between. The CDR3 protein is CASSVDSEYNEQFF. In nucleotides, the CDR3 is TGTGCCAGCAGCGTAGATTCCGAGTACAATGAGCAGTTCTTC.

This clone was observed a handful of times. CDR3 DNA: TGCGCCAGCAGCCAAGAAGGGACAGGGACCGTCGCCCTCCACTTT. Translated, it gives CASSQEGTGTVALHF. The chain recombines TRBV4-1 with TRBJ1-6; 9 nucleotides match TRBD1. Germline V gene sequence: CDR1 MGHRA, CDR2 YSYEKL. J gave up 14 bases and V 0 bases, and 8 bases lay outside the gene matches. The CDR3 extends over 15 amino acids.

The chain employs TRBV19 and TRBJ2-3; no clear D gene. Trimming cost V 7 bases and J 2 bases, with 10 bases left between them. CDR3 length: 13 amino acids. Germline V gene lookup returns CDR1 LNHDA and CDR2 SQIVND (reference sequence). CDR3: CASTNGPTDTQYF. The DNA for the CDR3 is TGTGCCAGTACGAACGGACCCACAGATACGCAGTATTTT. The whole variable domain, filled in from reference TRBV19 and TRBJ2-3, reads DGGITQSPKYLFRKEGQNVTLSCEQNLNHDAMYWYRQDPGQGLRLIYYSQIVNDFQKGDIAEGYSVSREKKESFPLTVTSAQKNPTAFYLCASTNGPTDTQYFGPGTRLTVL.

J is TRBJ1-6 and V is TRBV4-1; D gene unclear. Germline V gene sequence: CDR1 MGHRA, CDR2 YSYEKL. This CDR3 is built from 16 residues. The ends were cut back, 2 bases at V and 9 bases at J, with 17 bases in the middle. The CDR3 loop reads CASSQRRSRMGSPLHF. The CDR3 DNA reads TGCGCCAGCAGCCAAAGACGGTCCCGAATGGGTTCACCCCTCCACTTT.

The J gene is TRBJ2-2, the V gene TRBV19; D remains unclear. V lost 7 bases and J lost 1, with 10 bases in between. This CDR3 is 14 amino acids long. CDR1 is LNHDA and CDR2 is SQIVND in the germline V gene (reference sequence). CDR3 coding DNA: TGTGCCAGTAATAAGGGCCTGAACACCGGGGAGCTGTTTTTT. Encoded protein: CASNKGLNTGELFF. The full variable domain, its missing parts supplied by reference TRBV19 and TRBJ2-2, is DGGITQSPKYLFRKEGQNVTLSCEQNLNHDAMYWYRQDPGQGLRLIYYSQIVNDFQKGDIAEGYSVSREKKESFPLTVTSAQKNPTAFYLCASNKGLNTGELFFGEGSRLTVL.

This clone has a single count. The chain is built from TRBV2 and TRBJ2-1; 8 positions agree with TRBD1. CDR1 is SNHLY, CDR2 FYNNEI, per germline. The V gene end was trimmed by 8 bases and the J gene end by 2 bases; junction bases not matched to a gene: 2. This CDR3 has 13 amino acids. The CDR3 loop is CASQGAPYNEQFF. Written as DNA, the CDR3 is TGTGCCAGCCAGGGGGCTCCCTACAATGAGCAGTTCTTC.

J is TRBJ2-3 and V is TRBV6-1; D is uncertain. V was cut by 1 base and J by 4 bases, with 12 bases left in between. CDR1 is MNHNS and CDR2 is SASEGT in the germline V gene. CDR3 length equals 15 residues. The CDR3 reads CASSEVLAQADTQYF. The CDR3 DNA is TGTGCCAGCAGTGAAGTGTTGGCGCAGGCAGATACGCAGTATTTT.